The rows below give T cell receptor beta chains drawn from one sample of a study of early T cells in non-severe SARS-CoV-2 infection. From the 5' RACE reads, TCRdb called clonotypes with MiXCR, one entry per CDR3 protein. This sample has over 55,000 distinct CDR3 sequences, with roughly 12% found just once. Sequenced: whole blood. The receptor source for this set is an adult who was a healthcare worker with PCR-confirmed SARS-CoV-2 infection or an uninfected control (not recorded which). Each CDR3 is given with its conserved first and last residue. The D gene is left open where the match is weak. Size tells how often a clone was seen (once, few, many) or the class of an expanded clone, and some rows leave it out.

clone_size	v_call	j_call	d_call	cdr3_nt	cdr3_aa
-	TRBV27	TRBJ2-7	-	TGTGCCAGCAGTTTATCGTCGGGGGCTAACGAGCAGTACTTC	CASSLSSGANEQYF
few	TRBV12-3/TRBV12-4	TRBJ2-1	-	TGTGCCAGCAGTAGACACTCCTCAGGATCCTACAATGAGCAGTTCTTC	CASSRHSSGSYNEQFF
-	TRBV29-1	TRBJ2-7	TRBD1	TGCAGCGCCCGGCCCGGGACAGGGGTACCCGAGCAGTACTTC	CSARPGTGVPEQYF
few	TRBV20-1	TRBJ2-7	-	TGCAGTGCTACAGCGGCGCTACCCTACGAGCAGTACTTC	CSATAALPYEQYF
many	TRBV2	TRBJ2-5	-	TGTGCCAGCAGCCAACAGGGCCAAGAGACCCAGTACTTC	CASSQQGQETQYF
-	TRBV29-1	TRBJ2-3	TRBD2	TGCAGCGTCCTTTCGACTAGCGGGGTCACAGATACGCAGTATTTT	CSVLSTSGVTDTQYF
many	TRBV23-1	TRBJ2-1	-	TGCGCCAGCAGTCATTCTGGGACTCGGGGGAATGAGCAGTTCTTC	CASSHSGTRGNEQFF
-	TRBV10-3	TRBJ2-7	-	TGTGCCATCAGCCCCGGGGCTACTAACCAGCACGAGCAGTACTTC	CAISPGATNQHEQYF
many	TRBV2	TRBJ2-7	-	TGTGCCAGCAGTAGATACGAGCAGTACTTC	CASSRYEQYF
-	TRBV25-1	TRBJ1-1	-	TGTGCCAGCAGTTCCGCGGGGACTGAAGCTTTCTTT	CASSSAGTEAFF
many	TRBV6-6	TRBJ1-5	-	TGTGCCAGCGTTGAATACCCCTCGTCAAGACGCGACAATCAGCCCCAGCATTTT	CASVEYPSSRRDNQPQHF
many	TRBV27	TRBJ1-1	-	TGTGCCAGCAGTTTAAATGCGGTTGCTGAAGCTTTCTTT	CASSLNAVAEAFF
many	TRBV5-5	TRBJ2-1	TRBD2	TGTGCCAGCAGCTTTACGACTAGCGCCTACAATGAGCAGTTCTTC	CASSFTTSAYNEQFF
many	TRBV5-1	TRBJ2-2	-	TGCGCCAGCAGCCAAGGACGGGACACCGGGGAGCTGTTTTTT	CASSQGRDTGELFF
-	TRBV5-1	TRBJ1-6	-	TGCGCCAGCAGCGGGGACAAGAATTCACCCCTCCACTTT	CASSGDKNSPLHF
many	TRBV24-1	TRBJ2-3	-	TGTGCCACCAGTGACCGGCCGGCGAGCACAGATACGCAGTATTTT	CATSDRPASTDTQYF